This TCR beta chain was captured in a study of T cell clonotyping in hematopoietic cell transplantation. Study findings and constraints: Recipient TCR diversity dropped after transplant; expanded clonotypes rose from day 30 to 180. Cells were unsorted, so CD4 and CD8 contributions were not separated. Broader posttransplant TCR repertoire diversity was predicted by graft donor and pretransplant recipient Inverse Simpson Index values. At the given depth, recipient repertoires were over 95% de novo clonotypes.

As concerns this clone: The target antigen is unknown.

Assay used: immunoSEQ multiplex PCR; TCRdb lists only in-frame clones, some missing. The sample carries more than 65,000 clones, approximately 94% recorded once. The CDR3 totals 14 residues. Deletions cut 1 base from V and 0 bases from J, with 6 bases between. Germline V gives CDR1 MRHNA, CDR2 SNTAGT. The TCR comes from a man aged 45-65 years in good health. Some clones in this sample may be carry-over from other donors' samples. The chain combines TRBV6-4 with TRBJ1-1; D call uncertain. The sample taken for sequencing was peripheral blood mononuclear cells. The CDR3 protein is CASSDFSMNTEAFF. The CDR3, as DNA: TGTGCCAGCAGTGACTTCAGTATGAACACTGAAGCTTTCTTT.